The 18 T cell receptor beta chains reported below all come from one sample, sequenced in a study of OX40 agonist ivuxolimab in advanced cancers. Assay used: immunoSEQ multiplex PCR; TCRdb lists only in-frame clones, some missing. The sample contains about 84,000 clones, 75% to 90% of which appear only once. The sequencing used CD4+ or CD8+ T cells sorted from blood, collected in a trial of the OX40 agonist ivuxolimab. The receptors shown here come from an adult with an advanced solid tumor such as melanoma, head and neck, liver or kidney cancer.

This chain connects TRBV28 to TRBJ2-4; maybe TRBD1 (6 bases). V lost 5 bases to trimming and J lost 8 bases, with 19 bases between them. The CDR3 spans 15 residues. Germline lookup yields CDR1 MDHEN and CDR2 SYDVKM. CDR3 coding DNA: TGTGCCAGCAGTGGCCACCCAGGGGTTAAGTACATTCAGTACTTC. It translates to CASSGHPGVKYIQYF.

The rearrangement links TRBV2 to TRBJ1-6; D remains ambiguous. CDR1 SNHLY and CDR2 FYNNEI come from the germline V gene. V lost 8 bases and J lost 7, with 15 bases in between. The CDR3 is 14 residues long. DNA for the CDR3: TGTGCCAGCGGAGGACGGCAACCGAATTCACCCCTCCACTTT. Protein sequence: CASGGRQPNSPLHF.

The chain carries TRBV5-1 and TRBJ1-6; D unresolved. CDR3 length equals 15 residues. V was trimmed by 0 bases and J by 3 bases, leaving 7 bases between them. Germline V gene sequence: CDR1 SGHRS, CDR2 YFSETQ. CDR3 sequence reads: CASSLDGSYNSPLHF. For the CDR3, the DNA is TGCGCCAGCAGCTTGGATGGGAGCTATAATTCACCCCTCCACTTT.

The chain uses TRBV28 and TRBJ2-5; tentative D call: TRBD2 (6 bases). This CDR3 is built from 15 residues. Germline V gives CDR1 MDHEN, CDR2 SYDVKM. The germline V and J ends were trimmed by 2 bases and 2 bases, with 12 bases remaining between them. CDR3 sequence: CASSLGGTLQETQYF. CDR3 sequence (DNA): TGTGCCAGCAGTTTAGGGGGGACTTTGCAAGAGACCCAGTACTTC.

The J gene is TRBJ2-3, the V gene TRBV7-9; D is tentatively TRBD1 or TRBD2 (5 bases each). Germline V gives CDR1 SEHNR, CDR2 FQNEAQ (reference sequence). Trimming took off 5 bases at V and 1 base at J, with 19 bases between the two ends. This CDR3 is built from 17 residues. The CDR3 sequence is CASSKWDRTSRTDTQYF. The CDR3 DNA is TGTGCCAGCAGCAAATGGGACCGAACTTCTCGCACAGATACGCAGTATTTT. Full variable domain (rest looked up from reference TRBV7-9 and TRBJ2-3): DTGVSQNPRHKITKRGQNVTFRCDPISEHNRLYWYRQTLGQGPEFLTYFQNEAQLEKSRLLSDRFSAERPKGSFSTLEIQRTEQGDSAMYLCASSKWDRTSRTDTQYFGPGTRLTVL.

The V and J genes are TRBV10-3 and TRBJ2-3, with a weak D call TRBD1 (7 bases). Looked up from germline, CDR1 is ENHRY and CDR2 is SYGVKD. Trimming took 5 bases from V and 1 from J, leaving 10 bases between them. This CDR3 region has 14 residues. The CDR3 region has the DNA TGTGCCATCAGTACAGGGGAGGGCACAGATACGCAGTATTTT. Protein sequence: CAISTGEGTDTQYF.

V and J are TRBV29-1 and TRBJ2-3, with D possibly matching TRBD1 (6 bases). This CDR3 comprises 14 residues. Germline CDR1 is SQVTM and CDR2 is ANQGSEA. Written as DNA, the CDR3 is TGCAGTTACAGGGAAGGGGATAGCACAGATACGCAGTATTTT. Translated, it gives CSYREGDSTDTQYF.

The rearrangement links TRBV4-1 to TRBJ1-2, with 7 bases lining up with TRBD1. V trimming: 3 bases; J trimming: 2 bases; junction bases outside the gene matches: 6. The germline CDR1 and CDR2 sequences are MGHRA and YSYEKL. CDR3 length equals 15 residues. CDR3 in DNA: TGCGCCAGCAGCCATTCCACAGGGGCCAACTATGGCTACACCTTC. It translates to CASSHSTGANYGYTF.

This chain uses TRBV4-3 with TRBJ1-6, with 8 bases fitting TRBD1. Germline-derived CDR1 and CDR2 are LGHNA and YSLEER. The CDR3 consists of 16 residues. Losses at the gene ends were 0 bases for V and 10 bases for J; bases not matched to a gene: 8. In DNA form, the CDR3 reads TGCGCCAGCAGCCAAGATTCCGGACAGGGAAAATCACCCCTCCACTTT. It encodes CASSQDSGQGKSPLHF.

V usage is TRBV7-2 and J usage is TRBJ2-7, with D unresolved. This CDR3 has 13 residues. V was clipped by 2 bases and J by 2 bases, with 7 bases between them. CDR1 is SGHTA and CDR2 is FQGNSA in the germline V gene. The DNA of the CDR3 is TGTGCCAGCAGCTTACTCGGAGCCTACGAGCAGTACGTC. This translates into CASSLLGAYEQYV.

V usage is TRBV12-5 and J usage is TRBJ2-2; D perhaps matches TRBD1 (6 bases). The V and J ends lost 6 bases and 7 bases respectively, with 27 bases between them. The CDR3 consists of 18 residues. Germline-derived CDR1 and CDR2 are LGHNT and FRNRAP. Here the CDR3 DNA reads TGTGCTAGTGGACAACCCCTCCCCTGGACAGTTGTCAACGGGGAGCTGTTTTTT. The encoded protein is CASGQPLPWTVVNGELFF.

The chain recombines TRBV4-3 with TRBJ2-2; D unresolved. Looked up from germline, CDR1 is LGHNA and CDR2 is YSLEER. Trimming removed 0 bases from V and 10 bases from J, with 12 bases in between. The CDR3 contains 14 residues. CDR3 region: CASSQDPNPLELFF. The CDR3 DNA reads as TGCGCCAGCAGCCAAGATCCTAACCCTCTGGAGCTGTTTTTT.

The chain joins TRBV6-1 to TRBJ1-2; 12 nucleotides agree with TRBD1. Germline-derived CDR1 and CDR2 are MNHNS and SASEGT. This CDR3 contains 16 residues. Germline trimming cut 0 bases from V and 6 bases from J; bases unmatched to any gene: 5. This chain's CDR3 is CASSEAGTGGLNGYTF. CDR3 sequence (DNA): TGTGCCAGCAGTGAAGCCGGGACAGGGGGCTTGAATGGCTACACCTTC.

The genes are TRBV5-1 and TRBJ1-2; D is perhaps TRBD1 (5 bases). This CDR3 has 13 residues. V was trimmed by 7 bases and J by 7 bases, leaving 17 bases between them. Germline V gene data show CDR1 as SGHRS and CDR2 as YFSETQ. The CDR3 is CASGGGDSVGYTF. In DNA, the CDR3 is TGCGCCAGCGGGGGAGGGGATTCGGTTGGCTACACCTTC.

V and J are TRBV7-9 and TRBJ2-1; weak D call: TRBD1 (6 bases). There are 13 residues in the CDR3. V gave up 4 bases and J gave up 3 bases, with 7 bases separating them. The germline gives CDR1 SEHNR, CDR2 FQNEAQ (reference sequence). CDR3 in DNA: TGTGCCAGCAGCTGGGACAACTACAATGAGCAGTTCTTC. Residues: CASSWDNYNEQFF.

The chain combines TRBV7-2 with TRBJ1-4; no definite D call. This CDR3 spans 13 amino acids. V lost 4 bases and J lost 8, with 11 bases in between. The germline V gene has CDR1 SGHTA and CDR2 FQGNSA. The CDR3 bases are TGTGCCAGCAGCTGGTCATTCGGGGAAAAACTGTTTTTT. Its protein product is CASSWSFGEKLFF.

CDR3 DNA sequence: TGTGCCAGCAGTTCGGGACGGAATTATGGCTACACCTTC. This encodes CASSSGRNYGYTF. This chain joins TRBV7-8 and TRBJ1-2; D might be TRBD1 (5 bases). Germline V gene lookup returns CDR1 SGHVS and CDR2 FQNEAQ. V dropped 6 bases and J dropped 5 bases, with 13 bases sitting between them. This CDR3 is built from 13 residues.

This rearrangement joins TRBV10-1 to TRBJ2-3, with D perhaps matching TRBD1 (6 bases). Trimming took 4 bases from V and 0 from J, leaving 8 bases between them. Germline CDR1 is WNHNN and CDR2 is SYGVQD (reference sequence). CDR3 length equals 14 residues. The CDR3 sequence is CASSVGASTDTQYF. CDR3 coding DNA: TGCGCCAGCAGTGTGGGGGCTAGCACAGATACGCAGTATTTT.